One and the same sample provided the 14 T cell receptor beta chains below, sequenced in a study of CD8 T cells in Susac syndrome. It was with random hexamers that roughly 0.45 to 1 ug RNA was reverse transcribed. TCRdb fed the immunoSEQ multiplex PCR reads into MiXCR, producing one record per CDR3 protein. Seen here are about 90,000 distinct CDR3 sequences, approximately 92% observed once, and the top ten hold roughly 0.3%. The sample taken for sequencing was CD8+ T cells from PBMCs. The source is a human donor in good health.

The V and J genes are TRBV13 and TRBJ2-7, with TRBD1 matching 8 bases. The trim removed 5 bases at V and 5 bases at J, leaving 11 bases unmatched. The CDR3 runs to 15 residues. The germline gives CDR1 PRHDT, CDR2 FYEKMQ (reference sequence). CDR3 sequence (DNA): TGTGCCAGCAGCCACCCCGGGACAGGTAGGGACGAGCAGTACTTC. It encodes CASSHPGTGRDEQYF. The whole variable domain, filled in from reference TRBV13 and TRBJ2-7, reads AAGVIQSPRHLIKEKRETATLKCYPIPRHDTVYWYQQGPGQDPQFLISFYEKMQSDKGSIPDRFSAQQFSDYHSELNMSSLELGDSALYFCASSHPGTGRDEQYFGPGTRLTVT.

The V call is TRBV3-1, the J call TRBJ2-7; D gene uncertain. Trimming pared 0 bases from V and 3 bases from J, leaving 9 bases between. This CDR3 is 14 amino acids long. CDR1 and CDR2 (germline): LGHDT, YNNKEL (reference sequence). CDR3 loop: CASSQDNTIYEQYF. The CDR3 DNA reads as TGTGCCAGCAGCCAAGACAACACCATCTACGAGCAGTACTTC.

This chain connects TRBV7-9 to TRBJ1-5; D possibly corresponds to TRBD1 (5 bases). V was pared by 5 bases and J by 6 bases, with 14 bases between. CDR3 length equals 14 residues. In germline, CDR1 is SEHNR, CDR2 FQNEAQ (reference sequence). CDR3 DNA sequence: TGTGCCAGCAGCCAGGGAGGGGAAAGTCAGCCCCAGCATTTT. Its translation: CASSQGGESQPQHF.

The rearrangement links TRBV19 to TRBJ2-3; D unclear. CDR1 is LNHDA and CDR2 is SQIVND in the germline V gene (reference sequence). There are 13 residues in the CDR3. Trimming removed 0 bases from V and 6 bases from J, with 7 bases in between. The CDR3 loop is CASSIEDGDTQYF. DNA of the CDR3: TGTGCCAGTAGTATAGAGGACGGGGATACGCAGTATTTT.

V and J are TRBV2 and TRBJ1-4; D unclear. The germline V and J ends were trimmed by 9 bases and 8 bases, with 16 bases remaining between them. The CDR3 is 13 amino acids. CDR1 is SNHLY and CDR2 is FYNNEI in the germline V gene. The CDR3 region is CARSDGVHEKLFF. In DNA form, the CDR3 reads TGTGCCAGGTCGGACGGCGTCCACGAAAAACTGTTTTTT.

The rearrangement uses TRBV7-8 and TRBJ2-7; D gene ambiguous. CDR1 and CDR2 from the germline V gene are SGHVS and FQNEAQ. The CDR3 extends over 13 amino acids. V lost 1 base to trimming and J lost 6 bases, with 10 bases between them. CDR3 amino acids: CASSLGQNLEQYF. The CDR3 DNA is TGTGCCAGCAGCTTAGGGCAGAACCTCGAGCAGTACTTC.

The chain carries TRBV12-3 or TRBV12-4 and TRBJ1-1; the D is unclear. V lost 6 bases to trimming and J lost 6 bases, with 17 bases between them. The CDR3 is made up of 14 amino acids. In DNA form, the CDR3 reads TGTGCCAGCAGCCCCCTGGAACTTGTGGCTGAAGCTTTCTTT. Protein product: CASSPLELVAEAFF.

Note on this clonotype: The junction departs from the called germline gene at one end, perhaps through a read error. The chain links TRBV3-1 to TRBJ1-1; maybe TRBD1 (6 bases). Germline V gene sequence: CDR1 LGHDT, CDR2 YNNKEL (reference sequence). The CDR3 is made up of 12 amino acids. Written as DNA, the CDR3 is TGTGCCAGCAGCCAAGGGGACACTGAAGTTTTCTTT. Translated: CASSQGDTEVFF.

With regard to this clonotype: A junction end diverges from the germline sequence, so it may reflect a read error. The chain employs TRBV3-1 and TRBJ1-5; the D is unclear. Germline CDR1 is LGHDT and CDR2 is YNNKEL (reference sequence). The CDR3 contains 14 residues. The DNA for the CDR3 is TGTGCCAGCAGCGAAGAGGGATGGGATCAGCCCCAGCATTTT. This sequence encodes CASSEEGWDQPQHF.

This clonotype was counted a few times. The chain joins TRBV7-6 to TRBJ2-7; 7 bases line up with TRBD1. The junction had 4 bases not matched to a gene; V was cut back by 1 base and J by 1 base. This CDR3 has 15 amino acids. CDR1 is SGHVS, CDR2 FNYEAQ, per germline. As DNA, the CDR3 is TGTGCCAGCAGCTTAGGGACAGGTACTTCCTACGAGCAGTACTTC. This encodes CASSLGTGTSYEQYF.

This rearrangement joins TRBV20-1 to TRBJ1-1; D possibly corresponds to TRBD1 (5 bases). V lost 4 bases and J lost 1, with 16 bases in between. The CDR3 covers 15 residues. CDR1 and CDR2 (germline): DFQATT, SNEGSKA (reference sequence). The CDR3 sequence is CSAKGHSESNTEAFF. The CDR3 DNA sequence: TGCAGTGCTAAAGGACACTCGGAGTCGAACACTGAAGCTTTCTTT.

The V gene is TRBV6-5, the J gene TRBJ1-3, with D maybe TRBD1 (6 bases). CDR3 length: 13 amino acids. The V gene lost 2 bases and the J gene lost 4 bases, with 6 bases spanning the gap. CDR1 and CDR2 (germline): MNHEY, SVGAGI. The CDR3 nucleotides read TGTGCCAGCAGTTACGGACAGGGAAACACCATATATTTT. Translating gives CASSYGQGNTIYF.

J is TRBJ1-1 and V is TRBV7-9; tentative D call: TRBD1 (5 bases). Deletions cut 5 bases from V and 0 bases from J, with 13 bases between. The CDR3 length is 15 residues. CDR1 SEHNR and CDR2 FQNEAQ come from the germline V gene (reference sequence). This chain's CDR3 is CASSHGTAVNTEAFF. CDR3 bases: TGTGCCAGCAGCCACGGGACGGCGGTGAACACTGAAGCTTTCTTT.

The CDR3 DNA is TGTGCCAGCAGTTACCCCGAAGGGGGATGGGAGACCCAGTACTTC. It specifies CASSYPEGGWETQYF. The chain employs TRBV6-5 and TRBJ2-5; the D gene is possibly TRBD1 (6 bases). V lost 2 bases to trimming and J lost 5 bases, with 15 bases between them. Looked up from germline, CDR1 is MNHEY and CDR2 is SVGAGI. The CDR3 totals 15 residues.